Shown below are 20 T cell receptor beta chains from a single sample sequenced in a study of blood T cell repertoires in COVID-19. Method: immunoSEQ multiplex PCR; TCRdb's copy keeps in-frame clones and lacks some. The sample includes under 300,000 clones, 65% to 80% of them seen just once. The specimen sequenced was peripheral blood. Every receptor here comes from a woman aged 40 to 55 with active or convalescent COVID-19.

The chain couples TRBV6-1 to TRBJ1-5; 9 nucleotides line up with TRBD1. Germline-derived CDR1 and CDR2 are MNHNS and SASEGT. The length of the CDR3 is 16 residues. Unmatched junction bases numbered 4, after V lost 1 base and J lost 3 bases. The chain's CDR3 is CASSEGTGVSNQPQHF. The CDR3 nucleotides are TGTGCCAGCAGTGAAGGGACAGGGGTTTCCAATCAGCCCCAGCATTTT.

The chain combines TRBV5-1 with TRBJ1-2; no clear D. With 3 bases removed from V and 8 bases from J, the gap between germline ends came to 23 bases. The germline CDR1 and CDR2 sequences are SGHRS and YFSETQ. CDR3 length: 16 amino acids. The CDR3 region has the DNA TGCGCCAGCAGCTCTAACCCGGGGATGCAATGGATGGGCTACACCTTC. Its translation is CASSSNPGMQWMGYTF.

This sequence joins TRBV5-4 and TRBJ2-2; the match to TRBD1 covers 10 bases. The CDR3 runs to 16 residues. Germline V CDR1 and CDR2: SGHNT, YYREEE (reference sequence). With V trimmed by 4 bases and J by 4 bases, 7 bases remained unmatched. The DNA of the CDR3 is TGTGCCAGCAGCGTGGACAGGGGGTTCGGCACCGGGGAGCTGTTTTTT. This codes for CASSVDRGFGTGELFF.

This chain uses TRBV10-3 with TRBJ2-5; 7 bases agree with TRBD1. The CDR3 totals 15 residues. The V and J ends lost 0 bases and 4 bases, in that order; junction bases with no gene match: 5. In germline, CDR1 is ENHRY, CDR2 SYGVKD. The CDR3 nucleotides are TGTGCCATCAGTGAGTCGGAAGGGGGCGCAGAGACCCAGTACTTC. It is translated as CAISESEGGAETQYF.

This chain connects TRBV28 to TRBJ1-1; TRBD1 matches 11 bases. Germline V gene data show CDR1 as MDHEN and CDR2 as SYDVKM. The CDR3 runs to 14 residues. Trimming took 5 bases from V and 7 from J; bases not matched to a gene: 6. Written as DNA, the CDR3 is TGTGCCAGCAGTCCACCCGGGACAGGGGGTGAAGCTTTCTTT. Its translation: CASSPPGTGGEAFF.

The genes are TRBV19 and TRBJ1-5, with D possibly TRBD1 on 5 matching bases. The germline V and J ends were trimmed by 3 bases and 4 bases, with 16 bases remaining between them. Looked up from germline, CDR1 is LNHDA and CDR2 is SQIVND (reference sequence). This CDR3 spans 16 amino acids. CDR3 region: CASSISARGNNQPQHF. The CDR3 bases are TGTGCCAGTAGTATTTCAGCGCGGGGGAATAATCAGCCCCAGCATTTT.

The V and J genes are TRBV2 and TRBJ1-5; 9 bases line up with TRBD1. The V segment lost 6 bases and the J segment 3 bases; nucleotides outside the gene matches: 6. The CDR3 extends over 15 amino acids. Germline V CDR1 and CDR2: SNHLY, FYNNEI. In DNA form, the CDR3 reads TGTGCCAGCAGGGGACAGGGATGGGACAATCAGCCCCAGCATTTT. It translates to CASRGQGWDNQPQHF. The full variable domain, completed using reference TRBV2 and TRBJ1-5, is EPEVTQTPSHQVTQMGQEVILRCVPISNHLYFYWYRQILGQKVEFLVSFYNNEISEKSEIFDDQFSVERPDGSNFTLKIRSTKLEDSAMYFCASRGQGWDNQPQHFGDGTRLSIL.

The gene calls are TRBV7-3 and TRBJ2-1, with TRBD2 matching 7 bases. The CDR3 consists of 14 residues. V gave up 1 base and J gave up 8 bases; unmatched junction bases: 5. The germline V gene encodes CDR1 SGHTA and CDR2 FQGTGA. The CDR3 loop reads CASSLNPAGDEQFF. Written as DNA, the CDR3 is TGTGCCAGCAGCTTAAATCCTGCGGGGGATGAGCAGTTCTTC.

The chain employs TRBV24-1 and TRBJ2-1, with a possible D match to TRBD1 (5 bases). CDR3 length: 14 residues. Trimming took 7 bases from V and 4 from J, leaving 13 bases between them. Per the germline V gene, CDR1 is KGHDR and CDR2 is SFDVKD. For the CDR3, the DNA is TGTGCCACCAGGGGGCAGGGTCTTTACAATGAGCAGTTCTTC. It is translated as CATRGQGLYNEQFF.

The chain employs TRBV28 and TRBJ1-2; tentative D call: TRBD1 (6 bases). V gave up 2 bases and J gave up 1 base, with 11 bases separating them. CDR1 and CDR2 (germline): MDHEN, SYDVKM. CDR3 size: 15 residues. The CDR3 protein is CASSLNRARNYGYTF. CDR3 bases: TGTGCCAGCAGTTTAAACAGGGCGCGTAACTATGGCTACACCTTC.

Only one count was recorded for this clone. The chain employs TRBV14 and TRBJ2-7; 8 bases are shared with TRBD1. Germline-derived CDR1 and CDR2 are SGHDN and FVKESK. Unmatched junction bases numbered 12, after V lost 4 bases and J lost 4 bases. The CDR3 length is 16 residues. The CDR3, as DNA: TGTGCCAGCAGCCTTCTCGACGAGGACAGGGATTACGAGCAGTACTTC. This translates into CASSLLDEDRDYEQYF.

In this sample, this clone turned up a few times. This chain links TRBV11-3 with TRBJ2-2; 7 bases fit TRBD1. This CDR3 region has 14 residues. The germline gives CDR1 SGHNT, CDR2 YENEEA. The V and J ends lost 7 bases and 3 bases, in that order; junction bases with no gene match: 5. The CDR3 sequence is CASKFQGDTGELFF. The CDR3 bases are TGTGCCAGCAAATTTCAGGGGGACACCGGGGAGCTGTTTTTT. The full variable domain, its missing parts supplied by reference TRBV11-3 and TRBJ2-2, is EAGVVQSPRYKIIEKKQPVAFWCNPISGHNTLYWYLQNLGQGPELLIRYENEEAVDDSQLPKDRFSAERLKGVDSTLKIQPAELGDSAVYLCASKFQGDTGELFFGEGSRLTVL.

The chain employs TRBV5-1 and TRBJ1-2; TRBD1 matches 10 bases. The germline CDR1 and CDR2 sequences are SGHRS and YFSETQ. This CDR3 contains 16 residues. Germline trimming cut 0 bases from V and 4 bases from J; bases unmatched to any gene: 6. The CDR3: CASSLDGQGGFYGYTF. CDR3 coding DNA: TGCGCCAGCAGCTTGGATGGACAGGGGGGTTTCTATGGCTACACCTTC.

The V call is TRBV28, the J call TRBJ1-2, with D maybe TRBD1 (5 bases). Per germline, CDR1 MDHEN and CDR2 SYDVKM. V lost 8 bases to trimming and J lost 8 bases, with 24 bases between them. The CDR3 sequence is 15 residues long. CDR3 sequence: CASLLNSGRVGGYTF. Written as DNA, the CDR3 is TGTGCCAGCCTCCTCAATTCTGGCAGGGTAGGCGGCTACACCTTC.

The chain links TRBV6-5 to TRBJ2-6; perhaps TRBD2 as D (5 bases). Trimming cost V 8 bases and J 2 bases, with 13 bases left between them. Germline values: CDR1 MNHEY, CDR2 SVGAGI. The CDR3 runs 15 residues. CDR3 sequence reads: CASLEGTAGANVLTF. Written as DNA, the CDR3 is TGTGCCAGCCTTGAGGGTACGGCTGGGGCCAACGTCCTGACTTTC.

The chain joins TRBV28 to TRBJ1-6; 10 nucleotides line up with TRBD1. Trimming took 5 bases from V and 8 from J; bases not matched to a gene: 6. Looked up from germline, CDR1 is MDHEN and CDR2 is SYDVKM. CDR3 length: 15 residues. CDR3 in amino acids: CASSLRQGAYSPLHF. In DNA form, the CDR3 reads TGTGCCAGCAGTCTTCGACAGGGGGCGTATTCACCCCTCCACTTT.

With respect to this clone: Other DNA sequences of this sample code for an identical CDR3. V usage is TRBV3-1 (or the pseudogene TRBV3-2) and J usage is TRBJ1-1; 7 bases map to TRBD1. J was trimmed by 4 bases and V by 6 bases; bases with no gene match: 11. CDR3 length equals 15 residues. Germline V lookup: CDR1 LGHDT, CDR2 YNNKEL (reference sequence). CDR3 in DNA: TGTGCCAGCAGTCAGCGCCTACAGGGGTCCACTGAAGCTTTCTTT. Protein sequence: CASSQRLQGSTEAFF.

CDR3 in DNA: TGTGCCAGCAGCCCGGGGACAGACACCGGGGAGCTGTTTTTT. Translated: CASSPGTDTGELFF. This chain uses TRBV13 with TRBJ2-2; 7 positions agree with TRBD1. Germline V lookup: CDR1 PRHDT, CDR2 FYEKMQ (reference sequence). The ends lost 5 bases at V and 3 bases at J; junction bases unmatched: 3. The CDR3 is made up of 14 amino acids.

The chain recombines TRBV6-5 with TRBJ1-2; possible D gene TRBD1, 6 bases. The CDR3 runs 15 residues. Germline V gene sequence: CDR1 MNHEY, CDR2 SVGAGI. V gave up 7 bases and J gave up 4 bases, with 19 bases separating them. Written as DNA, the CDR3 is TGTGCCAGCACTCCAAGAGAGGACAGAGGCTATGGCTACACCTTC. It encodes CASTPREDRGYGYTF.

The chain uses TRBV19 and TRBJ2-1; 13 positions agree with TRBD2. The CDR3 has 16 residues. Looked up from germline, CDR1 is LNHDA and CDR2 is SQIVND (reference sequence). V was clipped by 7 bases and J by 7 bases; unmatched bases: 10. The CDR3 sequence is CASTPRTSGGSNEQFF. As DNA, the CDR3 is TGTGCCAGTACCCCGAGGACTAGCGGGGGAAGTAATGAGCAGTTCTTC.